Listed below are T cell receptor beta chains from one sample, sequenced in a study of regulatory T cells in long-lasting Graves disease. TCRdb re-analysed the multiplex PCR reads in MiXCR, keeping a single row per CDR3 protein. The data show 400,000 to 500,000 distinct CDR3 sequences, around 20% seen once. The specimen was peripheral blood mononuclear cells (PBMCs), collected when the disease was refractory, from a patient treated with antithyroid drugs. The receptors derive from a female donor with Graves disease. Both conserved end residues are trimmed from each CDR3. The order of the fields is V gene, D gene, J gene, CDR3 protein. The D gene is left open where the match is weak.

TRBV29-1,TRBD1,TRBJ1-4,SVLTGRSTNEKLF
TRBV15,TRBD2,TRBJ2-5,ATSRGGSGNQETQY
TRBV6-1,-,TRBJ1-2,ASTTGVNYGYT
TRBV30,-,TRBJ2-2,QQTTTGELF
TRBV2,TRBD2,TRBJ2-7,AITKIGTSGSEQY
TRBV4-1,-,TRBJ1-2,ASSQPGTEYGYT
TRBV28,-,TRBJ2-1,ASANIPRWGEQF
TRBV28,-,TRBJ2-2,ASFDPPWELF
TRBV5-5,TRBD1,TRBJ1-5,ASSLHPGQGVGNQPQH
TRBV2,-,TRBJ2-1,ASSEGGAREQF
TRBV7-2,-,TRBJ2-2,ASSLVSGDTGELF
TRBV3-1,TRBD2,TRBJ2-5,ASSSTTSGRETQY
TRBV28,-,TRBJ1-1,ASSLTGLTIGKDTEAF
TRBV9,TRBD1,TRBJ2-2,ASSVSRDSGTGELF
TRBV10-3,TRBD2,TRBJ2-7,AISEGSGSSYEQY